This TCR beta chain was retrieved from a study of T cells in localized non-small cell lung cancer. Whole-study results and caveats: Higher T cell density in the blood was associated with longer overall survival, whereas higher adjacent-lung clonality associated with shorter survival.

The CDR3 consists of 16 residues. The V gene end was trimmed by 5 bases and the J gene end by 2 bases; junction bases not matched to a gene: 8. Germline CDR1 and CDR2: SGHTA and FQGNSA. In regard to this clone: Its specificity is not known.

The assay was immunoSEQ multiplex PCR, and TCRdb's table has in-frame clones only and misses some. The repertoire holds under 7,000 clones, roughly 86% seen once, with roughly a sixth in the top ten. The V call is TRBV7-2, the J call TRBJ2-3; 9 bases line up with TRBD1. Specimen: peripheral blood, collected before any cancer treatment. This receptor was identified in a male donor older than 55 with stage I lung adenocarcinoma. CDR3 coding DNA: TGTGCCAGCAGCCTTTCCGGGACAGGGACCACAGATACGCAGTATTTT. As protein: CASSLSGTGTTDTQYF.